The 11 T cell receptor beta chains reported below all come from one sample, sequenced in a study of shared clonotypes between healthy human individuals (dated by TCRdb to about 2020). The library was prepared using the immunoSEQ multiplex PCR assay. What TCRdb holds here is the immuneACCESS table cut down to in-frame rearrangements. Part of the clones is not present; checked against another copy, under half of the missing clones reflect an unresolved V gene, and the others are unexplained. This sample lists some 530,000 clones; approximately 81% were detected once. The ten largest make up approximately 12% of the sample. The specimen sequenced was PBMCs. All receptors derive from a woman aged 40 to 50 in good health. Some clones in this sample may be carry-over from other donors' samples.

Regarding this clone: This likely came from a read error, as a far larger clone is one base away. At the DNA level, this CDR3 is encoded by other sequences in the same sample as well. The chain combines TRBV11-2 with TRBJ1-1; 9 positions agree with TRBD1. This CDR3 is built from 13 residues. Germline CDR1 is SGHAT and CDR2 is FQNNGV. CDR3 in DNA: TGTGCCAGCAGCTTGGACAGGGGCACTGAAGCTTTCTTC. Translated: CASSLDRGTEAFF.

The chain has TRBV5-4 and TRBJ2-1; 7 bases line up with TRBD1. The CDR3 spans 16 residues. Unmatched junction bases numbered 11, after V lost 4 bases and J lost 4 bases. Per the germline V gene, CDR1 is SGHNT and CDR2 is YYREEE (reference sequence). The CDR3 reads CASSPAQGEQYNEQFF. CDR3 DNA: TGTGCCAGCAGCCCCGCCCAGGGGGAACAGTACAATGAGCAGTTCTTC.

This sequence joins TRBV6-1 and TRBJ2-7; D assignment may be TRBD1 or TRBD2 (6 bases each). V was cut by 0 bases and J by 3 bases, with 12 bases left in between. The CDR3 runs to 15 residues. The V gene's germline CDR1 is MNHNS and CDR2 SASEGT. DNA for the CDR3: TGTGCCAGCAGTGAAGCGGGGGGCCTCCTCTACGAGCAGTACTTC. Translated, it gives CASSEAGGLLYEQYF.

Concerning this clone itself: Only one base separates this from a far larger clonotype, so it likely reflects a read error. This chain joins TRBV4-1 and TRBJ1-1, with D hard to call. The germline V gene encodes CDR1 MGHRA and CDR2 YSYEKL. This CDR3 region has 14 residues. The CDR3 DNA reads TGCGCCAGCAGCCAAGTTAAGGGCGGCACTAAAGCTTTCTTT. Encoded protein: CASSQVKGGTKAFF.

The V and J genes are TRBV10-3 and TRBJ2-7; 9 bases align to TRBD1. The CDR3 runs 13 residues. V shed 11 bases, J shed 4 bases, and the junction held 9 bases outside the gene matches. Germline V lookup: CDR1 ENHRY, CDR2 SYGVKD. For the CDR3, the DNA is TGTGCCGTCACCCGGGACAGGGTTTACGAGCAGTACTTC. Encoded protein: CAVTRDRVYEQYF.

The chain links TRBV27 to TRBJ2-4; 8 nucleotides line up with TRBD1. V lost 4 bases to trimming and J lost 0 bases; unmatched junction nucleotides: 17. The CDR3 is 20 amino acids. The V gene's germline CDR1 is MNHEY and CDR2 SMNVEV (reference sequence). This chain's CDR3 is CASSSSGTGGRKLAKNIQYF. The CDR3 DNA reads TGTGCCAGCAGTTCCTCCGGGACAGGCGGTCGGAAGCTAGCCAAAAACATTCAGTACTTC.

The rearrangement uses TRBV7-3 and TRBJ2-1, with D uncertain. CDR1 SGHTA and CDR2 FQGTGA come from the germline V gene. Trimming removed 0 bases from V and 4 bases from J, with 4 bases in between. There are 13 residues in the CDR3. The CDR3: CASSLTLYNEQFF. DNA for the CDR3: TGTGCCAGCAGCTTAACCCTGTACAATGAGCAGTTCTTC.

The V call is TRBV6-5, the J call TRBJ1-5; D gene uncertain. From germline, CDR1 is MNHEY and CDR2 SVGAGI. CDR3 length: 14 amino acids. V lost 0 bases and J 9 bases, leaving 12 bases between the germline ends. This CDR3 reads CASSYSARAGPQHF. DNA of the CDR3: TGTGCCAGCAGTTACTCGGCTCGGGCAGGGCCCCAGCATTTT.

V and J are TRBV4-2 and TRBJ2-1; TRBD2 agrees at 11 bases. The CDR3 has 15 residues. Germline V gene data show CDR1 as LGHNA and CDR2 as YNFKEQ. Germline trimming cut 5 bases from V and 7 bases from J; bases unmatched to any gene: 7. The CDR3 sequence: CASSKGTSGQNEQFF. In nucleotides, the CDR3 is TGTGCCAGCAGCAAGGGGACTAGCGGCCAAAATGAGCAGTTCTTC.

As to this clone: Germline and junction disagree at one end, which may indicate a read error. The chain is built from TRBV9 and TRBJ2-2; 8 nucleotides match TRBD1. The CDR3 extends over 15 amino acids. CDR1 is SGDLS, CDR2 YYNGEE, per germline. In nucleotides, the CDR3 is TGTGCCAGCAGCGTAGGACAGGGGAACGCCGGGGAGCTGTTTTTT. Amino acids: CASSVGQGNAGELFF.

CDR3 DNA sequence: TGTGCCAGCAGCGGGGGGACAGGGAGACAAGAGACCCAGTACTTC. Protein: CASSGGTGRQETQYF. V gene TRBV7-8 combines with J gene TRBJ2-5, with 9 bases aligning to TRBD1. This CDR3 comprises 15 residues. Germline V gene sequence: CDR1 SGHVS, CDR2 FQNEAQ. With V trimmed by 5 bases and J by 2 bases, 6 bases remained unmatched.